Sequencing of this TCR beta chain was carried out in a study of blood T cell repertoires in COVID-19. Profiled with immunoSEQ multiplex PCR; TCRdb holds only in-frame clones, not every one. The data show 85,000 to 90,000 clones, roughly 80% seen once. The ends lost 10 bases at V and 6 bases at J; junction bases unmatched: 6. Germline values: CDR1 ENHRY, CDR2 SYGVKD. The CDR3 consists of 13 residues. There are a few counts of this clone. This chain joins TRBV10-3 and TRBJ2-2; 9 bases line up with TRBD2. The sequence came from a woman of 80 years or more with active or convalescent COVID-19. The specimen sequenced was peripheral blood. The CDR3 bases are TGTGCCACGATTTTAGCGGGAGCCGGGGAGCTGTTTTTT. Protein product: CATILAGAGELFF.